The subject of this entry is one T cell receptor beta chain. Antigen specificity is unknown. This specimen belongs to a study of human T cells and chemical hapten exposure. The study, taken as a whole, reports: Relative to controls, expanded TCRs formed significantly more large CDR3 similarity clusters.

Time point noted: patch test 2, 6 weeks after DPC sensitization. The treatment was: therapeutic diphenylcyclopropenone sensitization with weekly scalp DPC. In the study's own analysis: Ranging from about 20,000 to 750,000, TCR counts per sample had a median value of approximately 99,000. TCRdb independently ran MiXCR on the RACE reads; one entry per CDR3 protein. The V and J calls follow TCRdb's processing rather than the paper's. The table records some 79,000 distinct CDR3 sequences, 8.5% to 12% of them present only once. CDR3 length: 15 residues. CDR1 is ENHRY, CDR2 SYGVKD, per germline. J gave up 5 bases and V 2 bases, and 3 bases lay outside the gene matches.

This TCR was sampled from a woman between 45 and 60 years old with alopecia areata. Some clones in this sample may be carry-over from other donors' samples. The rearrangement uses TRBV10-3 and TRBJ2-1; 10 nucleotides match TRBD2. The sample here was whole blood, taken in connection with sensitization to the hapten diphenylcyclopropenone (DPC). The CDR3 region has the DNA TGTGCCATCAGTGAGCGCACTAGCGGGGACAATGAGCAGTTCTTC. Translating it yields CAISERTSGDNEQFF.